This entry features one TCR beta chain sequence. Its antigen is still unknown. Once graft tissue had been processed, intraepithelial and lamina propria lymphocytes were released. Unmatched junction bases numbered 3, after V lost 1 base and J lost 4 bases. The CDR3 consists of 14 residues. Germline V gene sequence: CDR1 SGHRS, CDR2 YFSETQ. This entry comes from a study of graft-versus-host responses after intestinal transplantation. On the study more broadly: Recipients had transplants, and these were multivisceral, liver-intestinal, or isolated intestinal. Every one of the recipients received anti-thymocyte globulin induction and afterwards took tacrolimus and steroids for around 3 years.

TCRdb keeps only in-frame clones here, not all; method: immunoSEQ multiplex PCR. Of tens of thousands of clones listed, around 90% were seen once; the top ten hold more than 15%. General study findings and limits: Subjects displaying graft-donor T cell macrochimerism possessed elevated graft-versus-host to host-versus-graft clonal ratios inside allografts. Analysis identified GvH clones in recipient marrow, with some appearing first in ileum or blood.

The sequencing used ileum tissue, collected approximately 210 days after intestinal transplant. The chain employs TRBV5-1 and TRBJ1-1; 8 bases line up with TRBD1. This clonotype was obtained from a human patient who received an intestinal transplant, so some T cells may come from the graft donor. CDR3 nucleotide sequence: TGCGCCAGCAGCTTGTGGACAGGGACCACTGAAGCTTTCTTT. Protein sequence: CASSLWTGTTEAFF.